This TCR beta chain was recovered during a study of immune evolution from preneoplasia to lung adenocarcinoma (dated by TCRdb to the early 2020s). About the full investigation: The study used immune gene expression, TCR sequencing and multiplex immunofluorescence to profile the immune contexture of lung adenocarcinoma precursors and invasive adenocarcinoma. POLYSOLVER was used to infer Class I HLA alleles from exome data, while LOHHLA was used to detect allele-specific HLA loss. Resected precursor lesions (AAH, AIS, MIA) and invasive adenocarcinomas were each compared against paired morphologically normal lung tissue. It was reported in the study that 85 to 120 samples were used for TCR sequencing. The sample size was set by how many specimens were available, not by a prior power calculation. The TCR sequencing data were obtained from 45 to 60 patients. In total, the cohort included roughly 53 patients with pulmonary nodules, all of whom underwent surgical resection. The immune data were integrated with whole exome sequencing and methylation data from the same cohort of nodules. On the study overall, not on this receptor specifically: Because all patients came from Japan and China, whether the findings apply to Western populations was uncertain. The findings reflected association rather than direct causation, and larger cohorts with long-term follow-up and longitudinal biopsies were considered necessary. The highest clonality was observed in normal lung, whereas higher T cell density and diversity but lower clonality appeared to be present in later-stage lesions. Top T cell clone frequencies were highest in normal lung and appeared to decrease progressively from AAH through AIS, MIA and invasive adenocarcinoma.

On this clone: Its antigen is still unknown. Base qualities are not provided; no much larger clone lies one nucleotide away.

Patients underwent resection in Japan or China between about 2013 and 2018. Histologic diagnosis of each case was confirmed independently by two lung cancer pathologists on H&E slides. DNA was isolated from FFPE tissue using the AllPrep DNA/RNA FFPE Kit. TCR beta CDR3 regions were sequenced from DNA using the immunoSEQ hsTCRbeta Kit. In the source study's methods: TCR sequencing data were analysed with the ImmunoSEQ Analyzer. T cell clonality was defined as 1 minus Pielou's evenness computed on productive rearrangements. T cell diversity was measured with the inverse Simpson index on productive templates. T cell density was defined as TCR beta template counts normalized to usable DNA, with usable DNA estimated by amplifying and sequencing housekeeping genes. Two-sided Kruskal-Wallis tests were used to compare TCR metrics between histologic stages. TCRdb's version of the immuneACCESS table is confined to in-frame rearrangements and falls short of the full clone set. An unresolved V gene accounts for under half of the shortfall where checked; the remainder is of unknown origin. Clone size and the V and J calls come from that table; the DNA yielded D and trimming. The sample data list about 4,600 clones, and over 70% of these were observed just once. The ten largest make up approximately 6.9% of the sample.

The clonotype originates from a person aged 60-79 years with lung adenocarcinoma. What was sequenced was FFPE adjacent normal lung tissue.

Read as DNA, the sequence is TGTGCCAGCAGTCGGACTAGCCCGGTTGGGGGTGAGCAGTTCTTC. This encodes CASSRTSPVGGEQFF. The chain employs TRBV6-5 and TRBJ2-1, with 8 bases aligning to TRBD2. Taken from cysteine to phenylalanine, the CDR3 has 15 residues. The CDR3 DNA has 45 bases and is translated from base 1. For this chain, trimming is 5 bases at the V end and 9 bases at the J end, and the number of junction bases without a gene match is 12. CDR1 and CDR2 (MNHEY, SVGAGI) derive from the germline V gene.